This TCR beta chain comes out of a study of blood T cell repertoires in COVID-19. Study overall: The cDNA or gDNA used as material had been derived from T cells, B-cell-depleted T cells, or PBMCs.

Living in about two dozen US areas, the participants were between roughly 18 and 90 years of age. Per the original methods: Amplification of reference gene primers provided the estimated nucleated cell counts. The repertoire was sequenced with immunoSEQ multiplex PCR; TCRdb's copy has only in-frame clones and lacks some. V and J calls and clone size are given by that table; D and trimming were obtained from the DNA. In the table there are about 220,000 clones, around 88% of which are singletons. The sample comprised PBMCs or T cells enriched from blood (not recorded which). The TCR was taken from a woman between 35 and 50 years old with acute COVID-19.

The CDR3 protein is CASRAGLQETQYF. CDR3 nucleotide sequence: TGTGCCAGCAGGGCGGGGCTCCAAGAGACCCAGTACTTC. This chain uses TRBV7-2 with TRBJ2-5, with D maybe TRBD2 (6 bases). Trimming pared 6 bases from V and 1 base from J, leaving 9 bases between. The V gene's germline CDR1 is SGHTA and CDR2 FQGNSA. CDR3 length: 13 residues.